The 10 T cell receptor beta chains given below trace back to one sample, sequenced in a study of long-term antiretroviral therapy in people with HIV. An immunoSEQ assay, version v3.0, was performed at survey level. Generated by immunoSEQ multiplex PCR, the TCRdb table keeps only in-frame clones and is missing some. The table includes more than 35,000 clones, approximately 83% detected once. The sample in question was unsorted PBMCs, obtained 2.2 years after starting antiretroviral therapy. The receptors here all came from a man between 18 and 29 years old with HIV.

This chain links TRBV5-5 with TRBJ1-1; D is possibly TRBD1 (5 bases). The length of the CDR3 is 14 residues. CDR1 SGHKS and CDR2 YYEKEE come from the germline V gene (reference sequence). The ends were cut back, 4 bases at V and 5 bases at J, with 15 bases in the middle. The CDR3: CASSPTPEGTEAFF. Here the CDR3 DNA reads TGTGCCAGCAGCCCTACACCAGAGGGGACTGAAGCTTTCTTT.

CDR3 coding DNA: TGTGCCAGCAGCTTATGGGATAGCGGGAACACTGAAGCTTTCTTT. Amino acids: CASSLWDSGNTEAFF. The chain couples TRBV7-9 to TRBJ1-1; no clear D gene. This CDR3 comprises 15 residues. V was clipped by 2 bases and J by 1 base, with 11 bases between them. Germline-derived CDR1 and CDR2 are SEHNR and FQNEAQ (reference sequence).

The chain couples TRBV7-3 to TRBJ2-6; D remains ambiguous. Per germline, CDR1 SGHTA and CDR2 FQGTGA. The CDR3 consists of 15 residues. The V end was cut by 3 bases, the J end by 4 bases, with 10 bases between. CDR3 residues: CASSFGVSGANVLTF. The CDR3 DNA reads TGTGCCAGCAGCTTCGGAGTTTCGGGGGCCAACGTCCTGACTTTC.

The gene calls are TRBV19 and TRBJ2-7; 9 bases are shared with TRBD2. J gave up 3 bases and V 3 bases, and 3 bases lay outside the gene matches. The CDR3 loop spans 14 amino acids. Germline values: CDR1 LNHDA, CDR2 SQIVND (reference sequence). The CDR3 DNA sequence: TGTGCCAGTAGTATCTTTAGCGGGAGCTACGAGCAGTACTTC. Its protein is CASSIFSGSYEQYF.

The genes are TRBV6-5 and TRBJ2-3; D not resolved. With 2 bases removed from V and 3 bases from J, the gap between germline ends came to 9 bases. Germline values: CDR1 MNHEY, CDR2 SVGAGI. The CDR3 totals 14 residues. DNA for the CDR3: TGTGCCAGCAGTTACAGGGTAGGGACAGATACGCAGTATTTT. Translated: CASSYRVGTDTQYF.

The CDR3 reads CASSAGWRRSSYEQYF. The CDR3 nucleotides read TGCGCCAGCAGCGCAGGATGGCGGAGAAGCTCCTACGAGCAGTACTTC. The J gene is TRBJ2-7, the V gene TRBV4-3; no reliable D call. The V and J ends lost 5 bases and 0 bases respectively, with 17 bases between them. Germline V gene sequence: CDR1 LGHNA, CDR2 YSLEER. The CDR3 contains 16 residues.

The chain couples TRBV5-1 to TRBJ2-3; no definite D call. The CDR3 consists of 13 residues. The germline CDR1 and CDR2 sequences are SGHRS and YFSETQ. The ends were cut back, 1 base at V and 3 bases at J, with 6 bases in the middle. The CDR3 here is CASSLTTTDTQYF. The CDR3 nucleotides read TGCGCCAGCAGCTTGACTACGACAGATACGCAGTATTTT.

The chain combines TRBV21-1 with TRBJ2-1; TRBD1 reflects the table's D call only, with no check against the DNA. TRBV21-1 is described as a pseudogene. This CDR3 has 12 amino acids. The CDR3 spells CASRICGGQQFF. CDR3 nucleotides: TGTGCCAGCAGGATATGTGGGGGCCAGCAGTTCTTC.

CDR3 DNA sequence: TGTGCCAGCAGTGAACAGCAGGCCACCTACGAGCAGTACTTC. This encodes CASSEQQATYEQYF. The chain combines TRBV2 with TRBJ2-7; the D is unclear. Trimming left V 2 bases short and J 2 bases short, with 10 bases between. Germline V gene sequence: CDR1 SNHLY, CDR2 FYNNEI. This CDR3 region has 14 residues. The entire variable domain, with the rest obtained from reference TRBV2 and TRBJ2-7, is as follows: EPEVTQTPSHQVTQMGQEVILRCVPISNHLYFYWYRQILGQKVEFLVSFYNNEISEKSEIFDDQFSVERPDGSNFTLKIRSTKLEDSAMYFCASSEQQATYEQYFGPGTRLTVT.

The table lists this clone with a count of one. The CDR3 nucleotides read TGTGCCAGCGAGATCGGATGGGACCTCTCCCTCGAGCAGTACTTC. Its protein product is CASEIGWDLSLEQYF. This chain joins TRBV6-1 and TRBJ2-7; tentatively, D is TRBD1 or TRBD2 (5 bases each). Germline-derived CDR1 and CDR2 are MNHNS and SASEGT. The CDR3 loop spans 15 amino acids. V lost 8 bases and J 6 bases, leaving 23 bases between the germline ends.